The 19 T cell receptor beta chains below were found in one sample sequenced in a study of shared clonotypes between healthy human individuals (dated by TCRdb to 2020 to 2021). Receptors were amplified or captured by the immunoSEQ multiplex PCR assay. The immuneACCESS repertoire file appears here via TCRdb, limited to in-frame rearrangements. These files lack a portion of the clones; in checked studies, under half of the deficit traces to unresolved V genes, and the cause of the others is not known. This sample comprises about 2.4 million clones, more than 90% of them detected only once. The ten largest clonotypes hold around 0.15% of the sample. The sample taken for sequencing was naive CD4+ T cells sorted from blood. Explained via the paper, the cell subset or site label denotes: CD45RA+ positively selected. The source is a young man in good health.

This chain links TRBV19 with TRBJ1-5, with TRBD1 identical over 10 bases. Trimming removed 7 bases from V and 5 bases from J; junction bases left unmatched: 11. This CDR3 has 16 residues. The germline CDR1 and CDR2 sequences are LNHDA and SQIVND (reference sequence). CDR3 sequence: CASTRRQGATDQPQHF. The CDR3 nucleotides are TGTGCCAGTACCCGGAGACAGGGGGCTACTGATCAGCCCCAGCATTTT.

The chain has TRBV7-9 and TRBJ1-6; TRBD1 aligns across 7 bases. V was pared by 1 base and J by 7 bases, with 7 bases of the junction left unmatched. Germline V gene lookup returns CDR1 SEHNR and CDR2 FQNEAQ (reference sequence). The CDR3 runs 16 residues. CDR3 loop: CASSLGGGGPNSPLHF. The CDR3 DNA reads TGTGCCAGCAGCTTAGGGGGAGGGGGCCCGAATTCACCCCTCCACTTT.

The chain employs TRBV18 and TRBJ2-7; D might be TRBD1 (6 bases). The CDR3 has 16 residues. Germline CDR1 KGHSH, CDR2 LQKENI. V lost 3 bases to trimming and J lost 2 bases, with 17 bases between them. The CDR3 nucleotides read TGTGCCAGCTCACCCCAAGGACAGAGAGGAGCCTACGAGCAGTACTTC. This gives the protein CASSPQGQRGAYEQYF.

The rearrangement links TRBV6-5 to TRBJ2-5; 10 bases are a match to TRBD2. Germline V gene data show CDR1 as MNHEY and CDR2 as SVGAGI. The trim removed 0 bases at V and 2 bases at J, leaving 3 bases unmatched. The CDR3 length is 16 residues. CDR3 DNA sequence: TGTGCCAGCAGTTACTCGAGCGGGGGGGGTCAAGAGACCCAGTACTTC. Its protein is CASSYSSGGGQETQYF.

The rearrangement links TRBV7-4 to TRBJ1-1, with D unresolved. The CDR3 has 15 residues. Germline CDR1 reads SGHVT; CDR2 reads SQSDAQ. Trimming stripped 2 bases from V and 3 bases from J, with 13 bases between. CDR3 amino acids: CASSLTDSLHTEAFF. CDR3 bases: TGTGCCAGCAGCTTAACGGACTCACTTCACACTGAAGCTTTCTTT.

This chain joins TRBV5-1 and TRBJ2-7, with 10 bases lining up with TRBD1. CDR1 and CDR2 (germline): SGHRS, YFSETQ. V was clipped by 0 bases and J by 2 bases; unmatched bases: 5. This CDR3 region has 16 residues. CDR3 sequence: CASSLDGQGVAYEQYF. The CDR3 nucleotides are TGCGCCAGCAGCTTGGACGGACAGGGGGTAGCCTACGAGCAGTACTTC.

The V and J genes are TRBV18 and TRBJ2-7; the D gene could be TRBD1 or TRBD2 (6 bases each). Germline V CDR1 and CDR2: KGHSH, LQKENI. The CDR3 is 15 amino acids. V lost 3 bases and J 6 bases, leaving 18 bases between the germline ends. The CDR3 here is CASSPSLGRGGEQYF. The DNA of the CDR3 is TGTGCCAGCTCACCCAGTTTAGGCAGGGGAGGCGAGCAGTACTTC.

The chain recombines TRBV19 with TRBJ2-2, with D tentatively TRBD2 (5 bases). V was cut by 0 bases and J by 6 bases, with 11 bases left in between. Germline values: CDR1 LNHDA, CDR2 SQIVND (reference sequence). CDR3 length equals 15 residues. For the CDR3, the DNA is TGTGCCAGTAGTATAGAATCTAGCTCCGCCGGGGAGCTGTTTTTT. It yields the protein CASSIESSSAGELFF.

V and J are TRBV19 and TRBJ2-6; D may correspond to TRBD1 or TRBD2 (5 bases each). Trimming removed 1 base from V and 0 bases from J, with 13 bases in between. Germline V lookup: CDR1 LNHDA, CDR2 SQIVND (reference sequence). The CDR3 contains 18 residues. In DNA, the CDR3 is TGTGCCAGTAGTATAGTGTGGGACGGACGCTCTGGGGCCAACGTCCTGACTTTC. Translating it yields CASSIVWDGRSGANVLTF.

The chain is built from TRBV28 and TRBJ2-7; 7 nucleotides agree with TRBD1. Trimming cost V 5 bases and J 3 bases; bases outside gene matches: 10. Per the germline V gene, CDR1 is MDHEN and CDR2 is SYDVKM. This CDR3 comprises 15 residues. The CDR3 sequence: CASSVQGIGGYEQYF. The CDR3 DNA reads TGTGCCAGCAGTGTACAGGGGATAGGGGGCTACGAGCAGTACTTC.

This chain joins TRBV18 and TRBJ1-1, with D tentatively TRBD1 (5 bases). Trimming left V 0 bases short and J 11 bases short, with 10 bases between. Germline V CDR1 and CDR2: KGHSH, LQKENI. The CDR3 loop spans 12 amino acids. Here the CDR3 DNA reads TGTGCCAGCTCACCACCGGACAAGCGGGCTTTCTTT. Encoded protein: CASSPPDKRAFF.

CDR3 sequence (DNA): TGTGCCATCAGTGACACCCCGAGTACAGGCGAAGCTTTCTTT. It encodes CAISDTPSTGEAFF. The chain has TRBV10-3 and TRBJ1-1; possibly TRBD1 for D (5 bases). The CDR3 covers 14 residues. The germline V gene encodes CDR1 ENHRY and CDR2 SYGVKD. Trimming removed 3 bases at V and 8 bases at J, with 16 bases between.

The rearrangement uses TRBV10-3 and TRBJ2-1, with 13 bases identical to TRBD2. Germline-derived CDR1 and CDR2 are ENHRY and SYGVKD. The CDR3 is 15 residues long. The V segment lost 10 bases and the J segment 4 bases; nucleotides outside the gene matches: 7. CDR3: CATGLAGALYNEQFF. CDR3 in DNA: TGTGCCACCGGACTAGCGGGGGCGCTTTACAATGAGCAGTTCTTC.

V and J are TRBV19 and TRBJ2-2; TRBD1 matches at 7 bases. V dropped 5 bases and J dropped 6; count of bases not matched to a gene: 9. The CDR3 sequence is 15 residues long. Germline-derived CDR1 and CDR2 are LNHDA and SQIVND (reference sequence). The CDR3 region has the DNA TGTGCCAGTAGTTCACAGACAGGGAAAGCCGGGGAGCTGTTTTTT. Its translation is CASSSQTGKAGELFF.

CDR3 DNA sequence: TGCGCCAGCAGCTTGCGTGCGGGAGGGCCAGATGAGCAGTTCTTC. It yields the protein CASSLRAGGPDEQFF. This chain joins TRBV5-1 and TRBJ2-1, with TRBD2 matching over 9 bases. This CDR3 spans 15 amino acids. The J segment lost 8 bases and the V segment lost 1 base, leaving 7 bases of the junction unmatched. CDR1 is SGHRS, CDR2 YFSETQ, per germline. The variable domain in full, with the rest retrieved from reference TRBV5-1 and TRBJ2-1, is KAGVTQTPRYLIKTRGQQVTLSCSPISGHRSVSWYQQTPGQGLQFLFEYFSETQRNKGNFPGRFSGRQFSNSRSEMNVSTLELGDSALYLCASSLRAGGPDEQFFGPGTRLTVL.

This clone is a singleton in its sample. The genes are TRBV6-5 and TRBJ2-7, with 7 positions matching TRBD2. Germline lookup yields CDR1 MNHEY and CDR2 SVGAGI. V gave up 9 bases and J gave up 7 bases; unmatched junction bases: 15. There are 14 residues in the CDR3. Here the CDR3 reads CASWGPGGQIEQYF. The CDR3, as DNA: TGTGCCAGTTGGGGTCCGGGAGGTCAAATTGAGCAGTACTTC.

Of note for this clone: Other DNA sequences of this sample code for an identical CDR3. The chain uses TRBV4-3 and TRBJ1-4; D is possibly TRBD1 (5 bases). The CDR3 sequence is 14 residues long. The germline V and J ends were trimmed by 3 bases and 6 bases, with 11 bases remaining between them. The germline CDR1 and CDR2 sequences are LGHNA and YSLEER. The CDR3 DNA reads TGCGCCAGCAGCCAGGATCCGGGGGATGAAAAACTGTTTTTT. This encodes CASSQDPGDEKLFF.

The chain combines TRBV19 with TRBJ1-5; D perhaps matches TRBD1 (5 bases). V shed 0 bases and J shed 6 bases, with 12 bases lying between them. CDR3 size: 15 residues. CDR1 LNHDA and CDR2 SQIVND come from the germline V gene (reference sequence). CDR3 sequence (DNA): TGTGCCAGTAGTATAGATCGGGGGGGGAGTCAGCCCCAGCATTTT. Its translation: CASSIDRGGSQPQHF.

This sequence joins TRBV11-3 and TRBJ1-1; D unresolved. The CDR3 is 13 residues long. Germline values: CDR1 SGHNT, CDR2 YENEEA. Trimming took 3 bases from V and 1 from J, leaving 6 bases between them. For the CDR3, the DNA is TGTGCCAGCAGCTTGCGGGCGAACACTGAAGCTTTCTTT. Its protein product is CASSLRANTEAFF.